Below, 20 T cell receptor beta chains from the same sample are listed, as sequenced in a study of T cells in Graves' hyperthyroidism and ophthalmopathy. The CDR3 regions of TCR beta were amplified from RNA transcripts. A set of HTBI primers served as the primers for a first-round RT-PCR of the TCR CDR3. TCRdb re-called the multiplex PCR reads with MiXCR, one entry per CDR3 protein. Altogether some 270,000 distinct CDR3 sequences are present, roughly 15% being singletons, with the ten largest covering roughly 7.7%. Sequences were obtained from blood. These receptors originate from a middle-aged woman with Graves' hyperthyroidism.

The V call is TRBV4-1, the J call TRBJ1-4; D is unclear. Germline V gene data show CDR1 as MGHRA and CDR2 as YSYEKL. This CDR3 is built from 16 residues. Trimming shortened V by 3 bases and J by 8 bases, and 19 bases separated the two germline ends. This chain's CDR3 is CASSHVYRPRGEKLFF. In DNA, the CDR3 is TGCGCCAGCAGCCACGTGTATCGGCCTAGAGGGGAAAAACTGTTTTTT.

As regards this clonotype: At one boundary the junction diverges from the germline segment, which might be a read error. V and J are TRBV7-2 and TRBJ1-2, with TRBD1 matching 9 bases. This CDR3 comprises 15 residues. CDR1 and CDR2 from the germline V gene are SGHTA and FQGNSA. CDR3 amino acids: CASSPGGQGRYGHTF. CDR3 bases: TGTGCCAGCAGCCCGGGGGGACAGGGACGCTATGGCCACACCTTC.

The table lists this clonotype with a few counts. This rearrangement joins TRBV11-2 to TRBJ2-2; no firm D call. V shed 5 bases and J shed 5 bases, with 18 bases lying between them. Looked up from germline, CDR1 is SGHAT and CDR2 is FQNNGV. The CDR3 has 16 residues. The CDR3 DNA reads TGTGCCAGCAGCCCCTCGTTGACCGATGGGACCGGGGAGCTGTTTTTT. Amino acids: CASSPSLTDGTGELFF.

V usage is TRBV6-5 and J usage is TRBJ2-2; 10 bases fit TRBD1. The germline gives CDR1 MNHEY, CDR2 SVGAGI. CDR3 length: 17 amino acids. The V and J ends lost 2 bases and 6 bases, in that order; junction bases with no gene match: 9. DNA of the CDR3: TGTGCCAGCAGTTACCCCATCCCGACAGGGGGCCCCGGGGAGCTGTTTTTT. It specifies CASSYPIPTGGPGELFF.

Many counts were recorded for this clonotype. The chain joins TRBV13 to TRBJ2-7, with 11 bases matching TRBD2. The germline gives CDR1 PRHDT, CDR2 FYEKMQ (reference sequence). V shed 5 bases, J shed 3 bases, and the junction held 12 bases outside the gene matches. The CDR3 spans 17 residues. The CDR3 is CASSPLGTSGLFYEQYF. The DNA for the CDR3 is TGTGCCAGCAGCCCGCTAGGGACTAGCGGCTTATTCTACGAGCAGTACTTC.

As to this clonotype: The junction and the germline gene differ at one end; a read error may be behind it. This chain joins TRBV4-1 and TRBJ2-1; no clear D. Germline loops: CDR1 MGHRA, CDR2 YSYEKL. The CDR3 consists of 18 residues. CDR3 coding DNA: TGCGCCGGCAGCCGCTCGGTGGTGACACGCCTCTCCTACAATGAGCAGTTCTTC. Its protein is CAGSRSVVTRLSYNEQFF.

Many counts were recorded for this clonotype. This rearrangement joins TRBV18 to TRBJ1-1; tentative D call: TRBD1 (6 bases). The germline CDR1 and CDR2 sequences are KGHSH and LQKENI. V was pared by 0 bases and J by 12 bases, with 17 bases between. The CDR3 is made up of 14 amino acids. CDR3 DNA sequence: TGTGCCAGCTCACCACCGGTGCAGGGGAGTAAGACTTTCTTT. Protein product: CASSPPVQGSKTFF.

This clonotype was recorded at least ten times. The chain couples TRBV11-2 to TRBJ2-5; D is unclear. The CDR3 has 13 amino acids. CDR1 is SGHAT and CDR2 is FQNNGV in the germline V gene. Between the trimmed V and J ends, which lost 5 bases and 5 bases, there was a span of 12 bases. In DNA form, the CDR3 reads TGTGCCAGCAGCCGACGGTATACGGAGACCCAGTACTTC. Its protein product is CASSRRYTETQYF.

This clonotype was detected ten times or more. The genes are TRBV20-1 and TRBJ2-1, with 13 bases that match TRBD2. Germline CDR1 is DFQATT and CDR2 is SNEGSKA (reference sequence). V lost 5 bases to trimming and J lost 4 bases; unmatched junction nucleotides: 8. This CDR3 comprises 16 residues. CDR3 amino acids: CSAPPGTSGIYNEQFF. DNA for the CDR3: TGCAGTGCTCCACCCGGGACTAGCGGGATTTACAATGAGCAGTTCTTC.

This clonotype was picked up a small number of times. The CDR3, as DNA: TGTGCCAGCAGCCGGAAACCCGGGGGCTCCTATAATTCACCCCTCCACTTT. This translates into CASSRKPGGSYNSPLHF. The rearrangement joins TRBV9 to TRBJ1-6, with a possible D match to TRBD1 (5 bases). The CDR3 runs 17 residues. Between the trimmed V and J ends, which lost 4 bases and 0 bases, there was a span of 14 bases. CDR1 SGDLS and CDR2 YYNGEE come from the germline V gene.

This clonotype was counted ten times or more. The V gene is TRBV11-2, the J gene TRBJ1-6, with 9 bases fitting TRBD1. The V gene's germline CDR1 is SGHAT and CDR2 FQNNGV. The V segment lost 6 bases and the J segment 10 bases; nucleotides outside the gene matches: 16. CDR3 size: 17 residues. CDR3 loop: CASRTLTDRGKGSPLHF. CDR3 bases: TGTGCCAGCAGGACACTTACGGACAGGGGAAAGGGCTCACCCCTCCACTTT.

In its sample, this clonotype was seen many times. The chain links TRBV10-3 to TRBJ2-2, with 7 bases that match TRBD2. The trim removed 9 bases at V and 2 bases at J, leaving 6 bases unmatched. The V gene's germline CDR1 is ENHRY and CDR2 SYGVKD. The CDR3 has 14 residues. CDR3 sequence reads: CAITGRPNTGELFF. CDR3 bases: TGTGCCATTACCGGGAGGCCCAACACCGGGGAGCTGTTTTTT.

V is TRBV5-1 and J is TRBJ1-2, with 9 positions matching TRBD1. Germline assignment: CDR1 SGHRS and CDR2 YFSETQ. CDR3 length: 16 amino acids. V trimming: 4 bases; J trimming: 2 bases; junction bases outside the gene matches: 9. Written as DNA, the CDR3 is TGCGCCAGCAGCCCCAGTCCCGGGACAGGGAACTATGGCTACACCTTC. This translates into CASSPSPGTGNYGYTF.

About this clonotype itself: One end of the junction does not line up with germline, which may come from a read error. This chain connects TRBV30 to TRBJ2-2; 15 bases are shared with TRBD2. Germline CDR1 GTSNPN, CDR2 SVGIG (reference sequence). The CDR3 spans 14 residues. The CDR3 DNA sequence: TGTGCCCGGAGTGGACTAGCGGGAGGGGGGGAGCTGTTTTTT. This gives the protein CARSGLAGGGELFF. The complete variable domain, with remaining parts taken from reference TRBV30 and TRBJ2-2, reads SQTIHQWPATLVQPVGSPLSLECTVEGTSNPNLYWYRQAAGRGLQLLFYSVGIGQISSEVPQNLSASRPQDRQFILSSKKLLLSDSGFYLCARSGLAGGGELFFGEGSRLTVL.

Comment on this clonotype: With a much larger clone just one base away, this may be a read error. The CDR3 ends on some other residue instead of the conserved phenylalanine or tryptophan, so this is likely a read error. The V call is TRBV6-2 or TRBV6-3, the J call TRBJ1-2; D not resolved. Germline CDR1 reads MNHEY; CDR2 reads SVGEGT. V lost 5 bases to trimming and J lost 2 bases, with 12 bases between them. The CDR3 length is 14 residues. CDR3 protein: CASSPGSWNYGYTL. CDR3 nucleotides: TGTGCCAGCAGTCCGGGGTCGTGGAACTATGGCTACACCCTC.

There are many counts of this clonotype. V and J are TRBV28 and TRBJ2-3; D perhaps matches TRBD2 (5 bases). The V gene lost 5 bases and the J gene lost 3 bases, with 21 bases spanning the gap. The CDR3 has 17 amino acids. Germline values: CDR1 MDHEN, CDR2 SYDVKM. The CDR3 DNA reads TGTGCCAGCAGTCCCACCGGACGAGGGCCTAGGACAGATACGCAGTATTTT. This sequence encodes CASSPTGRGPRTDTQYF. Full variable domain (remainder filled in from reference TRBV28 and TRBJ2-3): DVKVTQSSRYLVKRTGEKVFLECVQDMDHENMFWYRQDPGLGLRLIYFSYDVKMKEKGDIPEGYSVSREKKERFSLILESASTNQTSMYLCASSPTGRGPRTDTQYFGPGTRLTVL.

This clonotype occurred many times. This chain connects TRBV2 to TRBJ2-1; D remains unclear. The CDR3 sequence is 11 residues long. The V and J ends lost 4 bases and 9 bases respectively, with 7 bases between them. The germline CDR1 and CDR2 sequences are SNHLY and FYNNEI. CDR3 amino acids: CASSAQSEQFF. The CDR3 nucleotides read TGTGCCAGCAGTGCACAGAGTGAGCAGTTCTTC.

This chain joins TRBV6-4 and TRBJ2-5; TRBD1 or TRBD2 may be the D gene (5 bases each). CDR1 and CDR2 (germline): MRHNA, SNTAGT. V dropped 3 bases and J dropped 5 bases, with 16 bases sitting between them. This CDR3 has 15 amino acids. The DNA of the CDR3 is TGTGCCAGCAGTGAGTCGGGGCTCTCAGGGGAGACCCAGTACTTC. This translates into CASSESGLSGETQYF.

This clonotype was counted ten times or more. The chain combines TRBV7-9 with TRBJ2-1, with 11 positions matching TRBD2. J lost 2 bases, V lost 3 bases, and 6 bases had no gene match. CDR3 length: 17 residues. The V gene's germline CDR1 is SEHNR and CDR2 FQNEAQ (reference sequence). CDR3 region: CASSFAVAGGPYNEQFF. CDR3 nucleotide sequence: TGTGCCAGCAGCTTCGCAGTAGCGGGAGGGCCCTACAATGAGCAGTTCTTC.

CDR3 in amino acids: CASYASGSEQYF. CDR3 bases: TGTGCCAGCTACGCTAGCGGGAGCGAGCAGTACTTC. The chain joins TRBV6-1 to TRBJ2-7, with 10 bases identical to TRBD2. CDR3 size: 12 residues. CDR1 and CDR2 from the germline V gene are MNHNS and SASEGT. With 8 bases clipped from V and 6 bases from J, the junction kept 4 bases outside the gene matches.